Below are 10 T cell receptor beta chains sequenced from a single sample in a study of lymphopenia after photon versus proton radiotherapy. Clones were read by immunoSEQ multiplex PCR, and TCRdb kept only the in-frame ones, dropping some. The sample has about 70,000 clones; around 86% are singletons. The sample consisted of peripheral blood, taken from a patient treated with proton-based radiotherapy. The source of these receptors is an elderly man with esophageal cancer.

The chain uses TRBV4-3 and TRBJ2-5; D is perhaps TRBD1 (5 bases). Per the germline V gene, CDR1 is LGHNA and CDR2 is YSLEER. This CDR3 is built from 16 residues. The V end was cut by 3 bases, the J end by 1 base, with 15 bases between. CDR3 sequence: CASSQGLGEGQETQYF. In nucleotides, the CDR3 is TGCGCCAGCAGCCAGGGGCTAGGAGAAGGCCAAGAGACCCAGTACTTC.

V and J are TRBV5-6 and TRBJ2-5; weak D call: TRBD2 (6 bases). The length of the CDR3 is 15 residues. Germline CDR1 SGHDT, CDR2 YYEEEE. The V end was cut by 0 bases, the J end by 9 bases, with 18 bases between. CDR3 coding DNA: TGTGCCAGCAGCTTGGACGAAATAGGTTGGGAGGCCCAGTACTTC. It codes for CASSLDEIGWEAQYF.

The gene calls are TRBV29-1 and TRBJ2-3, with a weak D call TRBD2 (7 bases). V was pared by 4 bases and J by 1 base, with 12 bases between. Germline V lookup: CDR1 SQVTM, CDR2 ANQGSEA. The CDR3 extends over 14 amino acids. The chain's CDR3 is CSVGRGAGTDTQYF. In DNA, the CDR3 is TGCAGCGTTGGACGGGGGGCCGGCACAGATACGCAGTATTTT.

This chain connects TRBV5-1 to TRBJ1-2, with D possibly TRBD1 on 5 matching bases. Germline V lookup: CDR1 SGHRS, CDR2 YFSETQ. The ends were cut back, 3 bases at V and 5 bases at J, with 8 bases in the middle. This CDR3 has 12 amino acids. The CDR3 here is CASSSDSYGYTF. The CDR3 DNA sequence: TGCGCCAGCAGCTCCGACAGTTATGGCTACACCTTC.

The J gene is TRBJ1-1, the V gene TRBV5-5; 7 bases are a match to TRBD1. CDR3 size: 15 residues. Germline values: CDR1 SGHKS, CDR2 YYEKEE (reference sequence). V was pared by 4 bases and J by 1 base, with 7 bases of the junction left unmatched. As DNA, the CDR3 is TGTGCCAGCAGCACTATGACAGGGAAGAACACTGAAGCTTTCTTT. Translating gives CASSTMTGKNTEAFF.

The chain couples TRBV10-2 to TRBJ1-4; D is unresolved. V was pared by 4 bases and J by 5 bases, with 8 bases between. The germline V gene encodes CDR1 WSHSY and CDR2 SAAADI. This CDR3 comprises 13 residues. In nucleotides, the CDR3 is TGCGCCAGCAGTGGCTTAGAAAATGAAAAACTGTTTTTT. Protein: CASSGLENEKLFF.

The gene calls are TRBV10-1 and TRBJ2-3; 15 bases are a match to TRBD2. Germline-derived CDR1 and CDR2 are WNHNN and SYGVQD (reference sequence). There are 19 residues in the CDR3. J gave up 3 bases and V 2 bases, and 9 bases lay outside the gene matches. The CDR3 sequence: CASSEAGTSGGTWTDTQYF. The CDR3 region has the DNA TGCGCCAGCAGTGAGGCTGGGACTAGCGGGGGGACGTGGACAGATACGCAGTATTTT.

The V gene is TRBV19, the J gene TRBJ1-1; D remains ambiguous. The V and J ends lost 5 bases and 5 bases respectively, with 12 bases between them. From germline, CDR1 is LNHDA and CDR2 SQIVND (reference sequence). The CDR3 is 13 residues long. This CDR3 reads CASSVSLRTEAFF. Here the CDR3 DNA reads TGTGCCAGTAGTGTGTCCCTACGGACTGAAGCTTTCTTT. The variable domain in full, completed from reference TRBV19 and TRBJ1-1, reads DGGITQSPKYLFRKEGQNVTLSCEQNLNHDAMYWYRQDPGQGLRLIYYSQIVNDFQKGDIAEGYSVSREKKESFPLTVTSAQKNPTAFYLCASSVSLRTEAFFGQGTRLTVV.

This sequence joins TRBV29-1 and TRBJ2-1, with 9 bases that match TRBD1. This CDR3 has 14 amino acids. Germline V gene lookup returns CDR1 SQVTM and CDR2 ANQGSEA. After removal of 6 bases from V and 2 bases from J, the junction contained 5 bases not matched to a gene. CDR3 bases: TGCAGCGTGGGCGGGACAGGGCCCTACAATGAGCAGTTCTTC. It translates to CSVGGTGPYNEQFF.

The genes are TRBV9 and TRBJ1-4; D remains ambiguous. Germline loops: CDR1 SGDLS, CDR2 YYNGEE. The CDR3 runs to 14 residues. The ends were cut back, 0 bases at V and 14 bases at J, with 17 bases in the middle. Here the CDR3 DNA reads TGTGCCAGCAGCGTAGAGGCGGTTGGGTCAGTTCTGTTTTTT. Translated: CASSVEAVGSVLFF. Full variable domain (rest looked up from reference TRBV9 and TRBJ1-4): DSGVTQTPKHLITATGQRVTLRCSPRSGDLSVYWYQQSLDQGLQFLIQYYNGEERAKGNILERFSAQQFPDLHSELNLSSLELGDSALYFCASSVEAVGSVLFFGSGTQLSVL.